This entry describes one T cell receptor (beta chain). What it binds is not known. The sample belongs to a study of cytomegalovirus exposure and HLA in healthy donors. Findings and limits, study-wide: One variant, a missense change in DCLRE1C, was linked in a later analysis to TCR beta V- and J-gene trimming. The productive fraction for most TCR beta V segments was about 90% or about 30% in an earlier analysis. Among the CMV-associated chains, three were confirmed in vitro as specific for CMV antigens.

With 60 Vbeta and 13 Jbeta primers, the PCR was carried out. The method was immunoSEQ multiplex PCR; TCRdb's version includes in-frame clones alone and lacks a portion of them. This table has 150,000 to 170,000 clones, about 76% appearing once. V was shortened by 5 bases and J by 4 bases, with 11 bases between the two germline ends. Germline-derived CDR1 and CDR2 are SGHTA and FQGTGA. This CDR3 has 13 residues. This receptor was identified in a man aged 30-40 years in good health and CMV-seropositive. The chain couples TRBV7-3 to TRBJ2-5; maybe TRBD1 (5 bases). Sequenced input: PBMCs. In nucleotides, the CDR3 is TGTGCCAGCAGCACCGACAGTGCAGAGACCCAGTACTTC. Translation: CASSTDSAETQYF.